The clone carrying this T cell receptor (beta chain) has at least ten counts. Antigen unknown. This sample is drawn from a study of T cells in Graves' hyperthyroidism and ophthalmopathy. It was RNA transcripts that yielded the amplified TCR beta CDR3 regions. A set of HTBI primers served as the primers for a first-round RT-PCR of the TCR CDR3. TCRdb analysed the multiplex PCR reads with MiXCR anew, one entry per CDR3 protein. The sample lists around 390,000 distinct CDR3 sequences, 14% occurring once. General study points: A median around 6.4 months before onset, the model predicted ophthalmopathy. Stable hyperthyroidism was told apart from ophthalmopathy by a model built on 13 V-J features.

J lost 1 base, V lost 3 bases, and 20 bases had no gene match. The CDR3 runs to 20 residues. Germline values: CDR1 WSHSY, CDR2 SAAADI. Duration under 3 months, a NOSPECS grade of at least 4, and a Clinical Activity Score of at least 3 characterized the ophthalmopathy patients. The receptor's source is a young woman with Graves' ophthalmopathy. Sample: blood. V usage is TRBV10-2 and J usage is TRBJ1-1, with TRBD1 identical over 7 bases. CDR3 nucleotides: TGCGCCAGCAGTGATTCAATATTGAGACAGGGCTCCTCGGGGAACACTGAAGCTTTCTTT. It yields the protein CASSDSILRQGSSGNTEAFF.